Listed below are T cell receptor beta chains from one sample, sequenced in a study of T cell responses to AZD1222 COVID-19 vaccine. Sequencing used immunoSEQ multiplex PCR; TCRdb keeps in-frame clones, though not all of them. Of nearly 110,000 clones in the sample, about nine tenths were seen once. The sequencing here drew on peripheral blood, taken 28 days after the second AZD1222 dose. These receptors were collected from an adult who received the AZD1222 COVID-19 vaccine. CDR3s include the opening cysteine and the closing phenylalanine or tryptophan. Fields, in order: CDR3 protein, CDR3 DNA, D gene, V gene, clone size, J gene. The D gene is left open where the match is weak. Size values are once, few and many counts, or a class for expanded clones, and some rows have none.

CASSLYFTGLNTGELFF TGTGCCAGCAGTTTGTATTTTACAGGATTGAACACCGGGGAGCTGTTTTTT . TRBV6-2/TRBV6-3 . TRBJ2-2
CASSFGAGSVEAFF TGTGCCAGCAGTTTTGGTGCAGGGTCGGTTGAAGCTTTCTTT . TRBV27 . TRBJ1-1
CASSSPGGYGYTF TGTGCCAGCAGTTCACCCGGAGGATATGGCTACACCTTC . TRBV6-2/TRBV6-3 . TRBJ1-2
CASSQETGTTYYEQYF TGCGCCAGCAGCCAAGAAACCGGGACTACCTACTACGAGCAGTACTTC TRBD2 TRBV4-3 . TRBJ2-7
CASSSPRRTGELFF TGTGCCAGCAGCTCGCCACGCAGGACCGGGGAGCTGTTTTTT . TRBV11-1 . TRBJ2-2
CASSIGGQGSTGELFF TGTGCCAGCAGCATTGGAGGACAGGGGTCTACCGGGGAGCTGTTTTTT TRBD1 TRBV28 . TRBJ2-2
CASSTSISSGPLHF TGTGCCAGTAGTACGTCAATTAGCAGTGGACCCCTCCACTTT . TRBV19 . TRBJ1-6
CASRARVGQNTEAFF TGCGCCAGCAGGGCGAGAGTGGGGCAGAACACTGAAGCTTTCTTT . TRBV5-1 . TRBJ1-1
CASSLAGTYEQYF TGTGCCAGCAGCCTAGCGGGTACCTACGAGCAGTACTTC TRBD2 TRBV3-1/TRBV3-2 . TRBJ2-7
CAIRGTAPNTGELFF TGTGCCATCAGAGGGACAGCCCCAAACACCGGGGAGCTGTTTTTT TRBD1 TRBV10-3 few TRBJ2-2
CASSSFPLAGVSYNEQFF TGTGCCAGCAGCTCGTTTCCCCTAGCGGGAGTCTCCTACAATGAGCAGTTCTTC TRBD2 TRBV9 . TRBJ2-1
CASSVSGSNQPQHF TGTGCCAGCAGCGTATCCGGGTCCAATCAGCCCCAGCATTTT . TRBV9 . TRBJ1-5
CASRETVLGNTIYF TGTGCCAGCAGGGAGACAGTTCTTGGAAACACCATATATTTT . TRBV2 . TRBJ1-3
CAIRGQGPGELFF TGTGCCATCAGGGGGCAGGGTCCCGGGGAGCTGTTTTTT . TRBV10-3 . TRBJ2-2
CASSEAAGPSTDTQYF TGTGCCAGCAGTGAAGCGGCGGGTCCTAGCACAGATACGCAGTATTTT . TRBV6-1 once TRBJ2-3
CASSQAMALAKNIQYF TGTGCCAGCAGCCAGGCCATGGCGCTTGCCAAAAACATTCAGTACTTC . TRBV4-2 . TRBJ2-4
CASSWRGMNTEAFF TGTGCCAGCAGTTGGCGGGGGATGAACACTGAAGCTTTCTTT . TRBV27 once TRBJ1-1
CASRLRAGGDKGEQFF TGTGCCAGCCGGTTGAGGGCGGGAGGAGATAAGGGTGAGCAGTTCTTC TRBD2 TRBV11-3 . TRBJ2-1
CASSRSGTGATGELFF TGTGCCAGCAGCCGTTCCGGGACAGGGGCCACCGGGGAGCTGTTTTTT TRBD1 TRBV7-2 . TRBJ2-2
CASSGAGHSSGANVLTF TGTGCCAGTAGTGGGGCAGGCCACAGCTCTGGGGCCAACGTCCTGACTTTC . TRBV19 . TRBJ2-6
CASTGTFPRGYTF TGTGCCAGCACTGGGACGTTTCCACGAGGCTACACCTTC . TRBV6-5 . TRBJ1-2
CASSPFEEKLFF TGTGCCAGCAGTCCCTTTGAGGAAAAACTGTTTTTT . TRBV6-5 . TRBJ1-4
CASSIATTSVSYEQYF TGTGCCAGTAGTATAGCGACGACTAGCGTTTCCTACGAGCAGTACTTC TRBD2 TRBV19 . TRBJ2-7
CASTQQGTANEKLFF TGTGCCAGCACCCAACAGGGGACAGCTAATGAAAAACTGTTTTTT TRBD1 TRBV6-5 . TRBJ1-4
CASSPDSNEQFF TGTGCCAGCAGCCCGGACTCCAATGAGCAGTTCTTC . TRBV7-9 . TRBJ2-1
CASSPGSYEQYF TGTGCCAGCAGCCCCGGGTCCTACGAGCAGTACTTC . TRBV9 . TRBJ2-7
CASSLGQGAYNEQFF TGTGCCAGCAGCTTGGGTCAGGGGGCCTACAATGAGCAGTTCTTC TRBD1 TRBV5-4 . TRBJ2-1
CASSRTGGAYEQYF TGTGCCAGCAGCCGGACAGGGGGCGCCTACGAGCAGTACTTC TRBD1 TRBV6-5 . TRBJ2-7
CASSLEVATEAFF TGTGCCAGCAGCTTGGAAGTGGCCACTGAAGCTTTCTTT . TRBV5-4 . TRBJ1-1
CASKDREGGGYTF TGTGCCAGTAAAGACAGGGAAGGAGGCGGCTACACCTTC TRBD1 TRBV19 . TRBJ1-2
CASSEVLGEKLFF TGTGCCAGCAGTGAAGTGTTGGGTGAAAAACTGTTTTTT . TRBV2 . TRBJ1-4
CASSSYRGSNQPQHF TGTGCCAGTAGTAGTTACAGGGGTAGCAATCAGCCCCAGCATTTT TRBD1 TRBV19 . TRBJ1-5
CASERTGSRYSNQPQHF TGTGCCAGTGAAAGGACAGGGAGTCGGTATAGCAATCAGCCCCAGCATTTT TRBD1 TRBV19 once TRBJ1-5
CAWTGGERINEQFF TGTGCCTGGACCGGGGGGGAGAGGATCAATGAGCAGTTCTTC TRBD2 TRBV30 . TRBJ2-1
CASSDPIAGELFF TGTGCCAGCAGTGACCCCATAGCCGGGGAGCTGTTTTTT . TRBV6-4 . TRBJ2-2
CASSRPHMGQGSYEQYF TGTGCCAGCAGCCGACCCCACATGGGACAGGGTTCCTACGAGCAGTACTTC TRBD1 TRBV6-6 . TRBJ2-7
CASSESVGASNQPQHF TGTGCCAGCAGTGAATCGGTAGGGGCTAGCAATCAGCCCCAGCATTTT . TRBV6-1 . TRBJ1-5
CATSRGGGLNTEAFF TGTGCCACCAGCAGGGGGGGCGGCTTGAACACTGAAGCTTTCTTT . TRBV15 . TRBJ1-1
CASSVGQFSPQHF TGTGCCAGCAGCGTAGGACAGTTCTCGCCCCAGCATTTT . TRBV9 . TRBJ1-5
CASSRTLSYEQYF TGTGCCAGTAGTAGGACACTGTCCTACGAGCAGTACTTC . TRBV19 . TRBJ2-7
CASSSSSYEQYF TGTGCCAGTAGTTCCAGTTCCTACGAGCAGTACTTC . TRBV19 . TRBJ2-7